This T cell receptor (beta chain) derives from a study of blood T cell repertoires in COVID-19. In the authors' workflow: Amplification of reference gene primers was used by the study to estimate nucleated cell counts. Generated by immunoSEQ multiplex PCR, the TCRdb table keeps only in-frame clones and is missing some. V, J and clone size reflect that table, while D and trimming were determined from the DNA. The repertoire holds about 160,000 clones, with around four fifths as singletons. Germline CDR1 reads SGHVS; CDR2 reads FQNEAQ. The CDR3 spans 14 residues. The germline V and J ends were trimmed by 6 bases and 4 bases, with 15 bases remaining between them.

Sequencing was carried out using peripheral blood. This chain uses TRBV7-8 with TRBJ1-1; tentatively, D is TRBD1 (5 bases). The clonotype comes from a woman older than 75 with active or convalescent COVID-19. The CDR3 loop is CASRRRVGGTEAFF. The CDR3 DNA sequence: TGTGCCAGCAGAAGAAGGGTCGGGGGCACTGAAGCTTTCTTT.